A single sample is the source of the 5 T cell receptor beta chains below, sequenced in a study of cytomegalovirus exposure and HLA in healthy donors. Amplification used 60 Vbeta primers and 13 Jbeta primers. Some clones are missing from TCRdb's copy, which holds only in-frame ones; the method was immunoSEQ multiplex PCR. The sample includes approximately 120,000 clones, roughly three quarters of them seen just once. Sequencing was carried out using PBMCs. The receptor source for this set is a woman between 50 and 59 years old in good health and CMV-seropositive.

The V gene is TRBV13, the J gene TRBJ1-1; 8 bases line up with TRBD1. The junction had 4 bases not matched to a gene; V was cut back by 3 bases and J by 1 base. Germline assignment: CDR1 PRHDT and CDR2 FYEKMQ (reference sequence). The CDR3 consists of 15 residues. The CDR3 nucleotides read TGTGCCAGCAGCTTCTTCACAGGGGGGAACACTGAAGCTTTCTTT. It specifies CASSFFTGGNTEAFF. Looking up the rest from reference TRBV13 and TRBJ1-1 gives the full variable domain: AAGVIQSPRHLIKEKRETATLKCYPIPRHDTVYWYQQGPGQDPQFLISFYEKMQSDKGSIPDRFSAQQFSDYHSELNMSSLELGDSALYFCASSFFTGGNTEAFFGQGTRLTVV.

CDR3 residues: CASEGAHGYTF. CDR3 DNA: TGTGCCAGCGAGGGGGCGCATGGCTACACCTTC. The rearrangement links TRBV7-9 to TRBJ1-2; 7 bases match TRBD1. Germline CDR1 is SEHNR and CDR2 is FQNEAQ (reference sequence). Trimming at V came to 8 bases and at J to 6 bases, leaving 3 bases not matched to a gene. This CDR3 region has 11 residues.

V and J are TRBV5-1 and TRBJ2-3; D is possibly TRBD1 (6 bases). The germline gives CDR1 SGHRS, CDR2 YFSETQ. V shed 3 bases and J shed 3 bases, with 11 bases lying between them. This CDR3 comprises 14 residues. The CDR3 sequence: CASSSTGWTDTQYF. The DNA of the CDR3 is TGCGCCAGCAGCTCAACAGGGTGGACAGATACGCAGTATTTT.

In this sample, this clone turned up a few times. The rearrangement joins TRBV7-2 to TRBJ1-3; D gene unclear. This CDR3 is 15 amino acids long. The germline CDR1 and CDR2 sequences are SGHTA and FQGNSA. V was clipped by 0 bases and J by 3 bases, with 9 bases between them. The CDR3 DNA reads TGTGCCAGCAGCTTAGCGTGGGGAGGTGGAAACACCATATATTTT. It translates to CASSLAWGGGNTIYF.

V is TRBV4-2 and J is TRBJ2-7; 7 bases line up with TRBD1. The CDR3 extends over 15 amino acids. Germline V lookup: CDR1 LGHNA, CDR2 YNFKEQ. V lost 3 bases and J lost 7; bases outside the gene matches: 12. The DNA of the CDR3 is TGTGCCAGCAGCCAGAGTAGTCGGACAGGTGAAGAGCAGTACTTC. Its protein product is CASSQSSRTGEEQYF.